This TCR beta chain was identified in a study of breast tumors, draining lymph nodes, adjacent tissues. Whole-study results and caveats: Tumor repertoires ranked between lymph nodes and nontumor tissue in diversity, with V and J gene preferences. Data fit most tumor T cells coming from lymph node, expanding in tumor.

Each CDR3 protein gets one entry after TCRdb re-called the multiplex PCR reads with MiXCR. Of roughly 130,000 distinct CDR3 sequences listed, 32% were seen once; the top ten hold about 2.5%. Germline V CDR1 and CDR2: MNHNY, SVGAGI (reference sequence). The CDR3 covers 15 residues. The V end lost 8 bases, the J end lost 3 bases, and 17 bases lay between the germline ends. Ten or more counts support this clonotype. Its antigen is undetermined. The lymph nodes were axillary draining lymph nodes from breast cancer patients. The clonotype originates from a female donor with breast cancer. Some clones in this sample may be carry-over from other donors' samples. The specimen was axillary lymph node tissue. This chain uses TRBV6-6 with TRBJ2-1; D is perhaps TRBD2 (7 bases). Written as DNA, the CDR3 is TGTGCCAGCCTAGGGGCGGGGGCCTACTACAATGAGCAGTTCTTC. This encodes CASLGAGAYYNEQFF.